One and the same sample provided the 15 T cell receptor beta chains below, sequenced in a study of technical replicates of blood from several donors. Measured with immunoSEQ multiplex PCR; TCRdb has only the in-frame clones, and not every one. The table records around 80,000 clones, roughly 98% of them present only once. The sequencing input was T cells isolated from PBMCs. These receptors were collected from a human donor in good health.

The rearrangement links TRBV10-2 to TRBJ2-4; no reliable D call. V lost 5 bases and J lost 0, with 17 bases in between. Germline V lookup: CDR1 WSHSY, CDR2 SAAADI. The CDR3 is 17 residues long. DNA for the CDR3: TGCGCCAGCAGTTTGGCTAGGCTTGATCTAGCCAAAAACATTCAGTACTTC. It translates to CASSLARLDLAKNIQYF.

The chain carries TRBV7-3 and TRBJ1-6; 8 nucleotides align to TRBD1. This CDR3 spans 12 amino acids. Per germline, CDR1 SGHTA and CDR2 FQGTGA. The V gene end was trimmed by 3 bases and the J gene end by 14 bases; junction bases not matched to a gene: 3. CDR3 in amino acids: CASSFTGGALHF. As DNA, the CDR3 is TGTGCCAGCAGCTTTACAGGGGGTGCCCTCCACTTT.

V usage is TRBV7-6 and J usage is TRBJ2-2, with D tentatively TRBD2 (6 bases). CDR1 is SGHVS and CDR2 is FNYEAQ in the germline V gene. The CDR3 runs 15 residues. Trimming left V 3 bases short and J 6 bases short, with 14 bases between. Here the CDR3 DNA reads TGTGCCAGCAGCTTCGGGGGAGCTTGGTCCGGGGAGCTGTTTTTT. Residues: CASSFGGAWSGELFF. The entire variable domain, with the rest obtained from reference TRBV7-6 and TRBJ2-2, is as follows: GAGVSQSPRYKVTKRGQDVALRCDPISGHVSLYWYRQALGQGPEFLTYFNYEAQQDKSGLPNDRFSAERPEGSISTLTIQRTEQRDSAMYRCASSFGGAWSGELFFGEGSRLTVL.

The genes are TRBV15 and TRBJ1-4; D uncertain. Trimming cost V 1 base and J 4 bases, with 7 bases left between them. The CDR3 is made up of 14 amino acids. Germline V gene data show CDR1 as LNHNV and CDR2 as YYDKDF (reference sequence). The CDR3 loop reads CATSRGAVNEKLFF. CDR3 coding DNA: TGTGCCACCAGCAGAGGAGCCGTTAATGAAAAACTGTTTTTT.

This chain uses TRBV27 with TRBJ1-1, with D perhaps TRBD1 (5 bases). The germline V gene encodes CDR1 MNHEY and CDR2 SMNVEV (reference sequence). This CDR3 has 15 amino acids. V was trimmed by 2 bases and J by 4 bases, leaving 14 bases between them. The CDR3 protein is CASSLGALGSTEAFF. The CDR3 bases are TGTGCCAGCAGTTTAGGGGCCCTAGGTAGCACTGAAGCTTTCTTT.

This clone occurred a few times. Germline and junction disagree at one end, which may indicate a read error. V usage is TRBV7-7 and J usage is TRBJ2-5, with D perhaps matching TRBD1 (5 bases). Germline CDR1 is SSHAT and CDR2 is FNYEAQ (reference sequence). The CDR3 spans 15 residues. Here the CDR3 DNA reads TGTGCTAGCAGCCAAGATGGCAGGGCATGGGAGACCCAGTACTTC. Translation: CASSQDGRAWETQYF.

This clone was seen just once. The chain couples TRBV27 to TRBJ2-7, with D possibly matching TRBD2 (5 bases). Between the trimmed V and J ends, which lost 6 bases and 6 bases, there was a span of 27 bases. Germline assignment: CDR1 MNHEY and CDR2 SMNVEV (reference sequence). CDR3 size: 17 residues. The CDR3 spells CASSTPSQNVLAAEQYF. CDR3 nucleotide sequence: TGTGCCAGCAGCACCCCCTCCCAAAACGTCCTAGCCGCCGAGCAGTACTTC.

J is TRBJ2-5 and V is TRBV29-1; 10 bases fit TRBD1. V lost 1 base and J lost 1; bases outside the gene matches: 3. The CDR3 contains 15 residues. Germline CDR1 and CDR2: SQVTM and ANQGSEA. As DNA, the CDR3 is TGCAGCGTTGAAGGACAGGGGGCGCGCCAAGAGACCCAGTACTTC. The encoded protein is CSVEGQGARQETQYF.

V gene TRBV7-2 combines with J gene TRBJ2-1; TRBD2 matches at 9 bases. Trimming at V came to 3 bases and at J to 4 bases, leaving 4 bases not matched to a gene. This CDR3 comprises 15 residues. Germline assignment: CDR1 SGHTA and CDR2 FQGNSA. This CDR3 reads CASSFRLAEYNEQFF. The CDR3 bases are TGTGCCAGCAGCTTCAGACTAGCGGAGTACAATGAGCAGTTCTTC.

The rearrangement joins TRBV7-8 to TRBJ1-2; D not resolved. Germline V gives CDR1 SGHVS, CDR2 FQNEAQ. Trimming took off 1 base at V and 4 bases at J, with 13 bases between the two ends. There are 15 residues in the CDR3. The CDR3 DNA follows: TGTGCCAGCAGCTTAGGATCAGGCAGGCCCTATGGCTACACCTTC. The encoded protein is CASSLGSGRPYGYTF.

This rearrangement joins TRBV13 to TRBJ2-7, with TRBD2 matching over 8 bases. V was clipped by 4 bases and J by 8 bases; unmatched bases: 13. This CDR3 region has 15 residues. Per the germline V gene, CDR1 is PRHDT and CDR2 is FYEKMQ (reference sequence). CDR3 region: CASSSQTGLGFQQYF. The CDR3 DNA follows: TGTGCCAGCAGCTCACAGACGGGACTAGGGTTTCAGCAGTACTTC. Combining the CDR3 with reference TRBV13 and TRBJ2-7 gives the whole variable domain AAGVIQSPRHLIKEKRETATLKCYPIPRHDTVYWYQQGPGQDPQFLISFYEKMQSDKGSIPDRFSAQQFSDYHSELNMSSLELGDSALYFCASSSQTGLGFQQYFGPGTRLTVT.

V is TRBV6-5 and J is TRBJ2-7; TRBD1 aligns across 8 bases. From germline, CDR1 is MNHEY and CDR2 SVGAGI. This CDR3 is 15 amino acids long. V lost 0 bases, J lost 5 bases, and 6 bases stayed unmatched. CDR3 region: CASSYSTGDVNEQYF. CDR3 DNA sequence: TGTGCCAGCAGTTACTCGACAGGGGACGTTAACGAGCAGTACTTC.

The CDR3 loop reads CASSGRDRASYEQYF. The DNA of the CDR3 is TGTGCCAGCAGCGGCCGGGACAGGGCATCCTACGAGCAGTACTTC. J is TRBJ2-7 and V is TRBV6-5, with TRBD1 matching over 9 bases. CDR1 and CDR2 from the germline V gene are MNHEY and SVGAGI. With 6 bases clipped from V and 1 base from J, the junction kept 7 bases outside the gene matches. The CDR3 runs to 15 residues.

This chain connects TRBV28 to TRBJ1-1, with D perhaps TRBD1 (6 bases). In germline, CDR1 is MDHEN, CDR2 SYDVKM. This CDR3 contains 15 residues. The ends were cut back, 5 bases at V and 1 base at J, with 14 bases in the middle. CDR3 sequence reads: CASSPRTAKNTEAFF. DNA for the CDR3: TGTGCCAGCAGTCCGAGGACAGCCAAGAACACTGAAGCTTTCTTT. The complete variable domain, with remaining parts taken from reference TRBV28 and TRBJ1-1, reads DVKVTQSSRYLVKRTGEKVFLECVQDMDHENMFWYRQDPGLGLRLIYFSYDVKMKEKGDIPEGYSVSREKKERFSLILESASTNQTSMYLCASSPRTAKNTEAFFGQGTRLTVV.

The V gene is TRBV29-1, the J gene TRBJ2-1, with D tentatively TRBD1 (6 bases). Per germline, CDR1 SQVTM and CDR2 ANQGSEA. The CDR3 consists of 13 residues. Trimming shortened V by 8 bases and J by 0 bases, and 11 bases separated the two germline ends. The CDR3 DNA sequence: TGCAGCTCGACAGGACGCTCCTACAATGAGCAGTTCTTC. Protein product: CSSTGRSYNEQFF.